These T cell receptor beta chains were read from a single sample in a study of post-analysis software for immune sequencing data. Each CDR3 protein gets one entry after TCRdb re-called the PCR reads with MiXCR. The repertoire consists of more than 500,000 distinct CDR3 sequences, with 30% to 40% occurring once and the leading ten covering 5% to 6%. Sequencing was done on a sample of blood. The receptors shown here come from a girl aged 2-17 years with multiple sclerosis. Each CDR3 is given with its conserved first and last residue. Each record gives: clone size, J gene, D gene, V gene, CDR3 protein, CDR3 DNA. D genes are given only for firm matches. Size is stated for part of the rows, as once, few or many counts, or as a class when the clone is expanded.

size: .
J: TRBJ1-5
D: TRBD1
V: TRBV6-5
CDR3: CASNRDRNQPQHF
DNA: TGTGCCAGCAACCGGGACAGAAATCAGCCCCAGCATTTT

size: .
J: TRBJ2-5
D: .
V: TRBV25-1
CDR3: CASSAFGEETQYF
DNA: TGTGCCAGCAGTGCCTTTGGGGAAGAGACCCAGTACTTC

size: .
J: TRBJ2-1
D: TRBD2
V: TRBV12-3/TRBV12-4
CDR3: CASSSGGAFIYNEQFF
DNA: TGTGCCAGCAGTAGCGGGGGGGCCTTCATTTACAATGAGCAGTTCTTC

size: .
J: TRBJ2-3
D: .
V: TRBV20-1
CDR3: CSARTGGPTDTQYF
DNA: TGCAGTGCTAGAACTGGGGGCCCCACAGATACGCAGTATTTT

size: .
J: TRBJ2-7
D: .
V: TRBV15
CDR3: CATSRALTQYF
DNA: TGTGCCACCAGCAGAGCCCTAACCCAGTACTTC

size: .
J: TRBJ1-1
D: TRBD1
V: TRBV25-1
CDR3: CASSDLGTAINTEAFF
DNA: TGTGCCAGCAGTGATCTAGGGACAGCGATCAACACTGAAGCTTTCTTT

size: .
J: TRBJ2-1
D: .
V: TRBV20-1
CDR3: CSAGTGDAYNEQFF
DNA: TGCAGTGCCGGGACTGGCGACGCCTACAATGAGCAGTTCTTC

size: few
J: TRBJ2-4
D: .
V: TRBV5-1
CDR3: CASSSGSGNIQYF
DNA: TGCGCCAGCAGCTCCGGGTCCGGAAACATTCAGTACTTC

size: .
J: TRBJ1-5
D: TRBD1
V: TRBV20-1
CDR3: CSARDASGTGGPQGNQPQHF
DNA: TGCAGTGCTAGAGATGCTTCTGGGACAGGGGGCCCACAGGGCAATCAGCCCCAGCATTTT

size: .
J: TRBJ2-7
D: .
V: TRBV20-1
CDR3: CSPGGQRDYEQYF
DNA: TGCAGTCCGGGGGGACAGAGAGATTACGAGCAGTACTTC

size: few
J: TRBJ2-7
D: .
V: TRBV20-1
CDR3: CSARDSPSYEQYF
DNA: TGCAGTGCTAGAGATTCGCCAAGCTACGAGCAGTACTTC

size: few
J: TRBJ2-7
D: .
V: TRBV12-3/TRBV12-4
CDR3: CASSLFPYEQYF
DNA: TGTGCCAGCAGTCTATTCCCCTACGAGCAGTACTTC

size: .
J: TRBJ1-6
D: TRBD1
V: TRBV6-5
CDR3: CASSFADRGPLSPLHF
DNA: TGTGCCAGCAGTTTCGCGGACAGGGGGCCTTTGTCACCCCTCCACTTT

size: .
J: TRBJ2-7
D: TRBD2
V: TRBV3-1
CDR3: CASSRTTSGGRISYEQYF
DNA: TGTGCCAGCAGCCGGACGACTAGCGGGGGGCGCATCTCCTACGAGCAGTACTTC

size: few
J: TRBJ2-6
D: .
V: TRBV6-6
CDR3: CASRPRTGANVLTF
DNA: TGTGCCAGCAGACCGAGAACAGGGGCCAACGTCCTGACTTTC

size: .
J: TRBJ2-5
D: .
V: TRBV7-9
CDR3: CASSLVLAGAGEKETQYF
DNA: TGTGCCAGCAGCTTAGTCCTCGCGGGGGCCGGAGAGAAAGAGACCCAGTACTTC

size: few
J: TRBJ2-5
D: .
V: TRBV28
CDR3: CASNGRAKETQYF
DNA: TGTGCCAGCAATGGGAGAGCCAAAGAGACCCAGTACTTC

size: .
J: TRBJ1-5
D: .
V: TRBV9
CDR3: CASSGDGWGNQPQHF
DNA: TGTGCCAGCAGTGGAGACGGGTGGGGCAATCAGCCCCAGCATTTT

size: .
J: TRBJ1-6
D: TRBD1
V: TRBV12-3/TRBV12-4
CDR3: CASSVTGGNSPLHF
DNA: TGTGCCAGCAGCGTCACAGGGGGCAATTCACCCCTCCACTTT

size: .
J: TRBJ1-1
D: .
V: TRBV11-2
CDR3: CASSLEVGMNTEAFF
DNA: TGTGCCAGCAGCTTAGAAGTCGGGATGAACACTGAAGCTTTCTTT

size: .
J: TRBJ2-7
D: TRBD1
V: TRBV27
CDR3: CASSPGTGGYYEQYF
DNA: TGTGCCAGCAGTCCGGGGACAGGGGGCTACTACGAGCAGTACTTC

size: .
J: TRBJ2-2
D: .
V: TRBV6-6
CDR3: CAGGSGNTGELFF
DNA: TGTGCCGGGGGGAGTGGGAACACCGGGGAGCTGTTTTTT

size: .
J: TRBJ1-2
D: TRBD1
V: TRBV5-1
CDR3: CASSPGAGQSYGYTF
DNA: TGCGCCAGCAGCCCCGGAGCGGGACAGAGCTATGGCTACACCTTC

size: .
J: TRBJ2-1
D: .
V: TRBV20-1
CDR3: CSASSVSAAYNEQFF
DNA: TGCAGTGCCAGTAGCGTGTCAGCAGCCTACAATGAGCAGTTCTTC

size: few
J: TRBJ2-2
D: TRBD2
V: TRBV4-2
CDR3: CASSQERASGSGELFF
DNA: TGTGCCAGCAGCCAAGAGAGGGCTAGCGGGTCCGGGGAGCTGTTTTTT

size: .
J: TRBJ1-3
D: .
V: TRBV29-1
CDR3: CSALAGSSGNTIYF
DNA: TGCAGTGCGCTGGCGGGGTCCTCTGGAAACACCATATATTTT

size: few
J: TRBJ1-2
D: .
V: TRBV20-1
CDR3: CSARDLGDGYTF
DNA: TGCAGTGCTAGAGATCTAGGGGACGGCTACACCTTC

size: .
J: TRBJ1-3
D: .
V: TRBV20-1
CDR3: CSVTIDSLSGNTIYF
DNA: TGCAGTGTAACAATTGACAGCCTCTCTGGAAACACCATATATTTT

size: .
J: TRBJ1-1
D: .
V: TRBV11-2
CDR3: CASSLPLSRGVGKNTEAFF
DNA: TGTGCCAGCAGCTTACCCCTCTCTCGCGGGGTGGGTAAAAACACTGAAGCTTTCTTT

size: .
J: TRBJ2-2
D: TRBD2
V: TRBV7-6
CDR3: CASSSLAGGPGELFF
DNA: TGTGCCAGCAGCTCGCTAGCGGGGGGGCCCGGGGAGCTGTTTTTT

size: .
J: TRBJ2-5
D: TRBD1
V: TRBV5-1
CDR3: CASSRRTGVREQYF
DNA: TGCGCCAGCAGCCGGCGGACAGGGGTCAGGGAGCAGTACTTC

size: .
J: TRBJ1-5
D: .
V: TRBV20-1
CDR3: CSARDSGTFRKNQPQHF
DNA: TGCAGTGCTAGAGATTCGGGGACCTTCAGAAAAAATCAGCCCCAGCATTTT

size: .
J: TRBJ2-3
D: .
V: TRBV20-1
CDR3: CSASRVEADTQYF
DNA: TGCAGTGCTAGTCGTGTGGAGGCAGATACGCAGTATTTT

size: many
J: TRBJ2-5
D: .
V: TRBV29-1
CDR3: CSVVEYQETQYF
DNA: TGCAGCGTTGTAGAGTATCAAGAGACCCAGTACTTC

size: few
J: TRBJ2-7
D: TRBD1
V: TRBV20-1
CDR3: CSAKTGTDYEQYF
DNA: TGCAGTGCTAAGACAGGGACGGACTACGAGCAGTACTTC

size: .
J: TRBJ1-5
D: .
V: TRBV4-2
CDR3: CASSLGAGSSNQPQHF
DNA: TGTGCCAGCAGCCTGGGGGCAGGGAGTAGCAATCAGCCCCAGCATTTT

size: few
J: TRBJ1-1
D: .
V: TRBV7-3
CDR3: CASSPGGLRNTEAFF
DNA: TGTGCCAGCAGCCCCGGGGGTCTGAGGAACACTGAAGCTTTCTTT

size: once
J: TRBJ2-1
D: .
V: TRBV28
CDR3: CASRTEGYEQFF
DNA: TGTGCCAGCAGGACGGAGGGGTACGAGCAGTTCTTC

size: .
J: TRBJ1-2
D: .
V: TRBV12-3/TRBV12-4
CDR3: CASSTGTTYGYTF
DNA: TGTGCCAGCAGCACCGGGACGACCTATGGCTACACCTTC

size: .
J: TRBJ2-1
D: TRBD1
V: TRBV7-2
CDR3: CASSQGTDRTNEQFF
DNA: TGTGCCAGCAGCCAAGGAACGGACAGGACCAATGAGCAGTTCTTC

size: .
J: TRBJ2-7
D: .
V: TRBV19
CDR3: CASKGQANEQYF
DNA: TGTGCCAGTAAAGGGCAGGCTAACGAGCAGTACTTC

size: few
J: TRBJ2-7
D: .
V: TRBV27
CDR3: CASRPRGGRYYEQYF
DNA: TGTGCCAGCAGGCCGAGGGGGGGAAGGTACTACGAGCAGTACTTC

size: .
J: TRBJ2-3
D: .
V: TRBV7-9
CDR3: CASSLARLATDTQYF
DNA: TGTGCCAGCAGCTTAGCGCGGCTAGCGACAGATACGCAGTATTTT

size: .
J: TRBJ2-3
D: TRBD2
V: TRBV20-1
CDR3: CSAALLLAGERTDTQYF
DNA: TGCAGTGCGGCCCTCCTACTAGCGGGGGAACGCACAGATACGCAGTATTTT

size: many
J: TRBJ1-2
D: .
V: TRBV7-3
CDR3: CASSLRPGNYGYTF
DNA: TGTGCCAGCAGCTTAAGGCCAGGGAACTATGGCTACACCTTC

size: few
J: TRBJ2-5
D: .
V: TRBV7-2
CDR3: CASSLLLGGPNGETQYF
DNA: TGTGCCAGCAGCCTCCTCTTGGGGGGGCCTAATGGCGAGACCCAGTACTTC

size: .
J: TRBJ2-5
D: TRBD2
V: TRBV5-1
CDR3: CASSLAVGSGGRLPQYF
DNA: TGCGCCAGCAGCTTGGCGGTCGGTAGCGGGGGAAGACTGCCCCAGTACTTC

size: few
J: TRBJ1-1
D: .
V: TRBV29-1
CDR3: CSVGGSNTEAFF
DNA: TGCAGCGTTGGAGGATCGAACACTGAAGCTTTCTTT

size: .
J: TRBJ2-7
D: .
V: TRBV5-1
CDR3: CASSFDGSYEQYF
DNA: TGCGCCAGCAGCTTCGATGGCTCCTACGAGCAGTACTTC

size: once
J: TRBJ1-1
D: .
V: TRBV27
CDR3: CASSLRGLGQEAFF
DNA: TGTGCCAGCAGTTTAAGGGGGTTAGGGCAGGAAGCTTTCTTT